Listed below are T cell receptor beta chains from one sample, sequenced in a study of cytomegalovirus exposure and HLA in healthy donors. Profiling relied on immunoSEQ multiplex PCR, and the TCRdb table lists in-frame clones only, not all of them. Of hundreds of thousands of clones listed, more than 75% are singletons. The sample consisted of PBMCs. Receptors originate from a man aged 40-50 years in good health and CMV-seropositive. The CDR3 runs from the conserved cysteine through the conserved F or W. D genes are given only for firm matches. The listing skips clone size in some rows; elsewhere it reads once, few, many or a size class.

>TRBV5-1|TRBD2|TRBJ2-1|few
TGCGCCAGCAGCGCAGGAATAATTAGCGGGACGAAGCAGTTCTTC
CASSAGIISGTKQFF
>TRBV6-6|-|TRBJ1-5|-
TGTGCCAGCAGTTACGAGGGTCAGTCCCAGCATTTT
CASSYEGQSQHF
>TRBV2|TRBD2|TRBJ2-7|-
TGTGCCAGCAGTGTGGGACTAGCAGTCTACGAGCAGTACTTC
CASSVGLAVYEQYF
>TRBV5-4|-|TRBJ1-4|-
TGTGCCAGCAGCTTAGTACCCTACGGTAATGAAAAACTGTTTTTT
CASSLVPYGNEKLFF
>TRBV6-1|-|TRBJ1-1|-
TGTGCCAGCAGTGAACAGAACACTGAAGCTTTCTTT
CASSEQNTEAFF
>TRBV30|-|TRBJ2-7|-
TGTGCCTGGAGGCCAGATGTGTCCTACGAGCAGTACTTC
CAWRPDVSYEQYF
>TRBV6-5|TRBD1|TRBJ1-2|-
TGTGCCAGCAGCCCACGGGGACAGCGAGGCTACACCTTC
CASSPRGQRGYTF
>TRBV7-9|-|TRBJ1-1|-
TGTGCCAGCAGCCCCGTGGGGGGGAGCACTGAAGCTTTCTTT
CASSPVGGSTEAFF
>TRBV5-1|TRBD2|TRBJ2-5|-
TGCGCCAGCAGCTTGGGGGGACTAGCGGAAGAGACCCAGTACTTC
CASSLGGLAEETQYF
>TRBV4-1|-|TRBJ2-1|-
TGCGCCAGCAGCCAAGTTGAGGGCCTGAATGAGCAGTTCTTC
CASSQVEGLNEQFF
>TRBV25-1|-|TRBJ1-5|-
TGTGCCAGCCAGTATAGCAATCAGCCCCAGCATTTT
CASQYSNQPQHF
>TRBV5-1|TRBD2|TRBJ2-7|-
TGCGCCAGCAGCACTCGCTTACTAGCGGGGGAGACCTACGAGCAGTACTTC
CASSTRLLAGETYEQYF
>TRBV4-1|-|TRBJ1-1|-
TGCGCCAGCAGCCGGGCAAACACTGAAGCTTTCTTT
CASSRANTEAFF
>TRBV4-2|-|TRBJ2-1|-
TGTGCCAGCAGCCAAGATCCTGGAGGCAGCTCCTACAATGAGCAGTTCTTC
CASSQDPGGSSYNEQFF
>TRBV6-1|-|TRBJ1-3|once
TGTGCCAGCAGTGAAAATACAATCCCTGGAAACACCATATATTTT
CASSENTIPGNTIYF
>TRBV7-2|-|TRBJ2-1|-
TGTGCCAGCAGCCCGGGACTCTCGAGTGATGAGCAGTTCTTC
CASSPGLSSDEQFF
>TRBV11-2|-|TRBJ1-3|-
TGTGCCAGCAGCTTAGGAGGGCTGGGAAACACCATATATTTT
CASSLGGLGNTIYF
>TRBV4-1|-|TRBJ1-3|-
TGCGCCAGCAGCCAGGATCCTGGGGGCGCTGGAAACACCATATATTTT
CASSQDPGGAGNTIYF
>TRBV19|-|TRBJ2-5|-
TGTGCCAGTAGTATAGGCCTAGCGTGGCAAGAGACCCAGTACTTC
CASSIGLAWQETQYF
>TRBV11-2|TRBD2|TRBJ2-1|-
TGTGCCAGCAGACCCGGGACTAGCTTTTCGGGTGAGCAGTTCTTC
CASRPGTSFSGEQFF
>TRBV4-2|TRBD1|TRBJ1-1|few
TGTGCCAGCAGCCCTCAGACAGGGGATAAGAACACTGAAGCTTTCTTT
CASSPQTGDKNTEAFF
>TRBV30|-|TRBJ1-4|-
TGTGCCTGGGCCGCGGCGGGGGCGCGGGAAAAACTGTTTTTT
CAWAAAGAREKLFF
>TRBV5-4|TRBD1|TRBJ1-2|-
TGTGCCAGCAGCTTGGAAGGGGGCGGGAGGGGCTATGGCTACACCTTC
CASSLEGGGRGYGYTF
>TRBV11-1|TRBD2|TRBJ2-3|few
TGTGCCAGCAGCTTAGAACTAGCGGGACGCACAGATACGCAGTATTTT
CASSLELAGRTDTQYF
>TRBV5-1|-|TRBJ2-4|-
TGCGCCAGCAGCTTGGGGGGGGACCCAGCCAAAAACATTCAGTACTTC
CASSLGGDPAKNIQYF
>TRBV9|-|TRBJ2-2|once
TGTGCCAGCAGCGCGGGAACGGCGAGGACCGGGGAGCTGTTTTTT
CASSAGTARTGELFF
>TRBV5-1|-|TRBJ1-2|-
TGCGCCAGCAGCTCTTCTCAGGGATTCAACTATGGCTACACCTTC
CASSSSQGFNYGYTF
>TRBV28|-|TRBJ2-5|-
TGTGCCAGCAGCTTACCTACGGGACACCAAAGGGCCCAGTACTTC
CASSLPTGHQRAQYF
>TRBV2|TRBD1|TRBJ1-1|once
TGTGCCAGCAGCTTACAGGGGGGGGACACTGAAGCTTTCTTT
CASSLQGGDTEAFF
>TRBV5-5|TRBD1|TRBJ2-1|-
TGTGCCAGCAGCTTGGCGGGACAGGGGTCTCCCCATGAGCAGTTCTTC
CASSLAGQGSPHEQFF
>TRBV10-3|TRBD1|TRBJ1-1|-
TGTGCCATCAGTGAGCCGGGACAGGGGAACACTGAAGCTTTCTTT
CAISEPGQGNTEAFF
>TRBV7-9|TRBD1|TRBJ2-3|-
TGTGCCAGCAGCTTACGGGGACAGGAGAGGACAGATACGCAGTATTTT
CASSLRGQERTDTQYF
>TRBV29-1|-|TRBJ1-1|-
TGCAGCGTTGAAGCGACATTTGAGACTGAAGCTTTCTTT
CSVEATFETEAFF
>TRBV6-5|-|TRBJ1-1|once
TGTGCCAGCAGCCCCCCCGGGTGGAACACTGAAGCTTTCTTT
CASSPPGWNTEAFF
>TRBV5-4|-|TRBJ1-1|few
TGTGCCAGCAGCTTGGACTCAACTGAAGCTTTCTTT
CASSLDSTEAFF
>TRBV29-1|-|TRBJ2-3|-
TGCAGCGTTGAACCGGAGGGGATGGAGTATTTT
CSVEPEGMEYF
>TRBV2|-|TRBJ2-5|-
TGTGCCAGCTCTGGGCTACAAGAGACCCAGTACTTC
CASSGLQETQYF
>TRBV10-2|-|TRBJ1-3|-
TGCGCCAGCAGCGGGACATCTGGAAACACCATATATTTT
CASSGTSGNTIYF
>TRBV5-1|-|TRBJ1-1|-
TGCGCCAGCAGCTCCAGAACGTTGAACACTGAAGCTTTCTTT
CASSSRTLNTEAFF
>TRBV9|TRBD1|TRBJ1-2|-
TGTGCCAGCAGCGGCGACAGGGGAACTAACTATGGCTACACCTTC
CASSGDRGTNYGYTF
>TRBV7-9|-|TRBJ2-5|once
TGTGCCAGCAGCCCTAGACAGGCCCAGCAAGAGACCCAGTACTTC
CASSPRQAQQETQYF
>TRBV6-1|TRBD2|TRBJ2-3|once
TGTGCCAGCAGGCTGGGGGGGACAGATACGCAGTATTTT
CASRLGGTDTQYF
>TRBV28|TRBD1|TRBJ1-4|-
TGTGCCAGCAGACCTCCGCCGGGACAGAGAAATGAAAAACTGTTTTTT
CASRPPPGQRNEKLFF
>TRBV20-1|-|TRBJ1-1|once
TGCAGTGCTGCCATAGTTGAAGCTTTCTTT
CSAAIVEAFF